The T cell receptor (beta chain) described here comes from a study of T-cell memory formation after mild COVID-19. This clonotype was picked up a small number of times. TCRdb ran MiXCR on the 5' RACE reads and lists one entry per CDR3 protein. Here the sample spans about 290,000 distinct CDR3 sequences, about a sixth being singletons. The sample taken for sequencing was PBMCs or a T cell subset sorted from them (not recorded which). The source of this sequence is a man between 18 and 29 years old who had mild COVID-19 (a few samples of this study predate the infection). Cell type and time point are not known.

The CDR3 DNA sequence: TGTGCCAGCAATAAGAGGGGGGGAAGACTGTTTTTT. Translation: CASNKRGGRLFF. The genes are TRBV2 and TRBJ1-4; D possibly corresponds to TRBD1 (6 bases). Per the germline V gene, CDR1 is SNHLY and CDR2 is FYNNEI. Trimming stripped 7 bases from V and 13 bases from J, with 16 bases between. The CDR3 runs 12 residues.